This note documents a single TCR beta chain sequence. The data were obtained in a study of blood T cell repertoires in COVID-19. On the study more broadly: Acute and convalescent COVID-19 samples came from the United States, Italy and Spain. Sources were T cells, B-cell-depleted T cells, or PBMCs; the material itself was cDNA or gDNA.

Original analysis: Scientists estimated how many nucleated cells there were by amplifying reference gene primers. The assay was immunoSEQ multiplex PCR, and TCRdb's table has in-frame clones only and misses some. V and J calls and clone size come straight from that table; D and trimming were deduced from the DNA. The data contain roughly 200,000 clones, around 86% of them singletons. Clinical histories supplied by participants themselves formed the basis of cohort assignment. The CDR3 runs 13 residues. The germline CDR1 and CDR2 sequences are SGHAT and FQNNGV. V was trimmed by 5 bases and J by 1 base, leaving 8 bases between them.

The chain combines TRBV11-2 with TRBJ1-1; no firm D call. This TCR derives from a middle-aged man with acute COVID-19. The sequencing input was PBMCs or T cells enriched from blood (not recorded which). The CDR3 protein is CASSNYKNTEAFF. CDR3 bases: TGTGCCAGCAGCAACTACAAGAACACTGAAGCTTTCTTT. The full variable domain, with the rest looked up from reference TRBV11-2 and TRBJ1-1, is EAGVAQSPRYKIIEKRQSVAFWCNPISGHATLYWYQQILGQGPKLLIQFQNNGVVDDSQLPKDRFSAERLKGVDSTLKIQPAKLEDSAVYLCASSNYKNTEAFFGQGTRLTVV.